A selection of T cell receptor beta chains follows, all from one sample in a study of post-analysis software for immune sequencing data. TCRdb recomputed calls from the PCR reads with MiXCR, one row per CDR3 protein. The sample has fewer than 900,000 distinct CDR3 sequences, around 45% seen once. Material: blood. All receptors come from a girl aged 10-17 years with multiple sclerosis. CDR3s include the opening cysteine and the closing phenylalanine or tryptophan. The order of the fields is V gene, D gene, J gene, clone size, CDR3 protein, CDR3 DNA. The D gene is left open where the match is weak. Clone size is not always given. Where it is, it says once, few, many or a class for expanded clones.

TRBV28,NA,TRBJ2-1,NA,CASSLKGKQFF,TGTGCCAGCAGTTTGAAGGGCAAGCAGTTCTTC
TRBV29-1,TRBD2,TRBJ2-7,few,CSVELAGGYEQYF,TGCAGCGTTGAACTAGCGGGAGGATACGAGCAGTACTTC
TRBV7-2,TRBD2,TRBJ2-2,NA,CARPGGYTGELFF,TGTGCCCGGCCGGGGGGTTACACCGGGGAGCTGTTTTTT
TRBV9,NA,TRBJ2-5,NA,CASSPDWTTEQYF,TGTGCCAGCAGCCCTGACTGGACAACGGAGCAGTACTTC
TRBV20-1,NA,TRBJ2-7,NA,CSAPDRLSYEQYF,TGCAGTGCCCCCGACAGGCTTTCCTACGAGCAGTACTTC
TRBV15,NA,TRBJ2-5,few,CATSRDWEVLARTSEQYF,TGTGCCACCAGCAGAGATTGGGAGGTGCTAGCGAGGACCTCGGAGCAGTACTTC
TRBV20-1,TRBD1,TRBJ1-4,NA,CSARSAQGLRREKLFF,TGCAGTGCCCGCTCAGCACAGGGGTTGAGGCGGGAAAAACTGTTTTTT
TRBV7-8,TRBD1,TRBJ2-2,NA,CASSPQTGGGELFF,TGTGCCAGCAGCCCTCAGACAGGGGGCGGGGAGCTGTTTTTT
TRBV11-1,NA,TRBJ1-1,NA,CASSLSFGNDEAFF,TGTGCCAGCAGCTTGAGTTTCGGTAATGATGAAGCTTTCTTT
TRBV7-3,NA,TRBJ2-5,NA,CASSTGPLETQYF,TGTGCCAGCAGCACGGGCCCCCTAGAGACCCAGTACTTC
TRBV5-1,NA,TRBJ2-1,NA,CATKRVGSSYNEQFF,TGCGCCACCAAGCGGGTTGGAAGCTCCTACAATGAGCAGTTCTTC
TRBV9,NA,TRBJ2-1,NA,CASRGGLGNEQVF,TGTGCCAGCAGAGGGGGGCTCGGCAATGAGCAGGTCTTC
TRBV12-3/TRBV12-4,TRBD2,TRBJ2-3,NA,CASSLGTSRPQGDVEYF,TGTGCCAGCAGTTTGGGGACTAGCCGACCTCAAGGAGATGTGGAGTATTTC
TRBV12-3/TRBV12-4,TRBD2,TRBJ2-1,NA,CASTMVREGTPSSYNERFF,TGTGCCAGCACCATGGTGCGGGAGGGGACCCCAAGCTCCTACAATGAGCGGTTCTTC
TRBV6-5,NA,TRBJ2-1,few,CASSRGGTLGGEQFF,TGTGCCAGCAGTAGAGGGGGGACCCTGGGCGGTGAGCAGTTCTTC
TRBV4-1,NA,TRBJ1-1,NA,CASSQANDLRGMNTEAFF,TGCGCCAGCAGCCAAGCGAATGACCTTCGAGGGATGAACACTGAAGCTTTCTTT
TRBV20-1,TRBD2,TRBJ2-1,once,CSARILAGVSNEQFF,TGCAGTGCTAGGATTCTAGCGGGAGTAAGCAATGAGCAGTTCTTC
TRBV20-1,NA,TRBJ2-7,few,CSASLLYEQYF,TGCAGTGCTAGTCTACTGTACGAGCAGTACTTC
TRBV7-3,TRBD2,TRBJ2-1,few,CASSSQREYEQFF,TGTGCCAGCAGCTCGCAGCGGGAGTATGAGCAGTTCTTC
TRBV9,TRBD2,TRBJ2-4,NA,CASSGSFAGGTKNIQYF,TGTGCCAGCAGCGGAAGTTTTGCGGGAGGGACCAAAAACATTCAGTACTTC
TRBV5-6,TRBD1,TRBJ2-1,few,CASSLGDRDSYNEQFF,TGTGCCAGCAGCTTGGGGGACAGGGACTCCTACAATGAGCAGTTCTTC
TRBV7-9,NA,TRBJ2-1,NA,CASSSDASVRGNEQFF,TGTGCCAGCAGCTCAGACGCTAGCGTTCGCGGCAATGAGCAGTTCTTC
TRBV7-8,NA,TRBJ1-6,few,CASSLTESSYNSPLHF,TGTGCCAGCAGCTTGACAGAGAGCTCCTATAATTCACCCCTCCACTTT
TRBV27,NA,TRBJ2-6,NA,CASGGYSGANVLTF,TGTGCCAGCGGTGGTTACTCTGGGGCCAACGTCCTGACTTTC
TRBV7-9,NA,TRBJ2-6,few,CASSFPARSGANVLTF,TGTGCCAGCAGCTTCCCAGCCCGCTCTGGGGCCAACGTCCTGACTTTC
TRBV16,TRBD2,TRBJ2-1,NA,CASDRVSGSKTYNEQFF,TGTGCCAGCGACCGAGTTAGCGGGAGCAAGACGTACAATGAGCAGTTCTTC
TRBV27,NA,TRBJ2-7,once,CASSSRPPPRKTYEQYF,TGTGCCAGCAGTTCCAGACCCCCGCCCCGAAAGACCTACGAGCAGTACTTC
TRBV29-1,TRBD1,TRBJ1-1,few,CSVGGYGGTEAFF,TGCAGCGTAGGGGGCTATGGCGGGACTGAAGCTTTCTTT
TRBV15,NA,TRBJ2-7,NA,CATSRALAYEQYF,TGTGCCACCAGCAGGGCACTTGCCTACGAGCAGTACTTC
TRBV15,TRBD1,TRBJ2-7,few,CATTPGTGVVGEQYF,TGTGCCACCACCCCGGGTACAGGGGTAGTCGGAGAGCAGTACTTC
TRBV7-2,TRBD1,TRBJ1-2,few,CASSFPPGQGGYGYTF,TGTGCCAGCAGCTTTCCCCCCGGACAGGGGGGCTATGGCTACACTTTC
TRBV10-3,NA,TRBJ1-2,NA,CAIGGPTEPNYGYTF,TGTGCCATCGGTGGCCCCACGGAACCTAACTATGGCTACACCTTC
TRBV10-3,NA,TRBJ2-3,NA,CAIRGAATDTQYF,TGTGCCATCAGGGGGGCAGCCACAGATACGCAGTATTTT
TRBV24-1,TRBD2,TRBJ2-1,once,CATSVGLAGVEEQFF,TGTGCCACCAGTGTGGGACTAGCGGGAGTTGAAGAGCAGTTCTTC
TRBV6-5,TRBD1,TRBJ1-1,few,CASRTGVWAFF,TGTGCCAGCAGAACAGGGGTGTGGGCTTTCTTT
TRBV7-2,TRBD1,TRBJ2-1,once,CASSFKAGTGYNEQFF,TGTGCCAGCAGCTTCAAAGCCGGGACAGGATACAATGAGCAGTTCTTC
TRBV5-1,NA,TRBJ2-1,NA,CASSSGPVNNEQFF,TGCGCCAGCAGCTCGGGCCCAGTGAACAATGAGCAGTTCTTC
TRBV12-3/TRBV12-4,TRBD1,TRBJ2-3,NA,CASSLYRGGDTDTQYF,TGTGCCAGCAGTTTGTACAGGGGCGGTGACACAGATACGCAGTATTTT
TRBV12-3/TRBV12-4,NA,TRBJ2-5,NA,CDSSLSPRRETQYF,TGTGACAGCAGTTTGTCCCCTAGGCGGGAGACCCAGTACTTC
TRBV6-6,NA,TRBJ2-1,NA,CASSYFASGAGNEQFF,TGTGCCAGCAGTTACTTTGCTTCTGGTGCAGGAAATGAGCAGTTCTTC
TRBV27,NA,TRBJ2-7,once,CASSLSITDGTTFYEQYF,TGTGCCAGCAGTTTATCGATAACGGACGGGACCACCTTCTACGAGCAGTACTTC
TRBV7-9,NA,TRBJ1-1,NA,CASSFDIANTEAFF,TGTGCCAGCAGCTTCGACATCGCGAACACTGAAGCTTTCTTT
TRBV6-5,TRBD1,TRBJ1-2,NA,CACSFRGQNGYTF,TGTGCCTGCAGCTTCAGGGGGCAAAATGGCTACACCTTC
TRBV20-1,TRBD2,TRBJ2-7,NA,CSAIPFGGGSSYEQYF,TGCAGTGCTATCCCCTTTGGGGGAGGGAGCTCCTACGAGCAGTACTTC
TRBV12-3/TRBV12-4,NA,TRBJ1-5,NA,CASTRTAGLNQPQHF,TGTGCCAGCACCCGGACAGCGGGGCTCAATCAGCCCCAGCATTTT
TRBV4-2,TRBD1,TRBJ1-6,once,CASRGQGRQDSPLHF,TGTGCCAGCCGTGGACAGGGGCGTCAGGATTCACCCCTCCACTTT
TRBV29-1,NA,TRBJ1-2,NA,CSVFTGNGYTF,TGCAGCGTTTTTACAGGGAATGGCTACACCTTC
TRBV24-1,TRBD1,TRBJ2-1,NA,CATSDCDRGPASSYNEQFF,TGTGCCACCAGTGACTGCGACAGGGGTCCAGCGAGCTCCTACAATGAGCAGTTCTTC
TRBV28,TRBD1,TRBJ2-7,NA,CASRAPGQSYEQYF,TGTGCCAGCAGGGCCCCGGGACAGAGCTACGAGCAGTACTTC
TRBV5-1,TRBD1,TRBJ2-6,once,CASSKKRTGRPEANVLTF,TGCGCCAGCAGTAAGAAAAGGACAGGGCGCCCTGAGGCCAACGTCCTGACTTTC
TRBV6-5,TRBD2,TRBJ2-1,NA,CASSYSSGTSSYNEQFF,TGTGCCAGCAGTTACTCGAGCGGGACCAGCTCCTACAATGAGCAGTTCTTC
TRBV7-6,NA,TRBJ2-3,NA,CASSPRTATSTDTQYF,TGTGCCAGCAGCCCACGGACAGCTACTAGCACAGATACGCAGTATTTT
TRBV5-6,NA,TRBJ1-2,few,CASSLEEVYGYTF,TGTGCCAGCAGCTTGGAAGAAGTCTATGGCTACACCTTC
TRBV15,NA,TRBJ2-3,NA,CATGGGGSTDTQYF,TGTGCCACCGGGGGCGGGGGCAGTACAGATACGCAGTATTTT
TRBV20-1,TRBD2,TRBJ2-7,NA,CSALSPGLVVEQYF,TGCAGTGCTTTGTCACCGGGACTAGTAGTCGAGCAGTACTTC